This is a list of T cell receptor beta chains from one sample in a study of blood T cell repertoires in COVID-19. Generated by immunoSEQ multiplex PCR, the TCRdb table keeps only in-frame clones and is missing some. Of some 170,000 clones in the sample, roughly nine tenths were seen once. The sequencing sample was made of peripheral blood. These receptors were obtained from a man in his fifties or sixties with active or convalescent COVID-19. Both conserved end residues are part of each CDR3. The order of the fields is V gene, clone size, J gene, D gene, CDR3 protein, CDR3 DNA. D genes are given only for firm matches. Part of the rows lack a size; the others show once, few, many or a class for expanded clones.

V gene: TRBV3-1/TRBV3-2
clone size: .
J gene: TRBJ1-6
D gene: TRBD1
CDR3 protein: CASSRRDSYNSPLHF
CDR3 DNA: TGTGCCAGCAGCCGCCGGGACAGCTATAATTCACCCCTCCACTTT

V gene: TRBV24-1
clone size: .
J gene: TRBJ2-2
D gene: .
CDR3 protein: CATSDPNTGELFF
CDR3 DNA: TGTGCCACCAGTGACCCTAATACCGGGGAGCTGTTTTTT

V gene: TRBV6-5
clone size: .
J gene: TRBJ1-3
D gene: .
CDR3 protein: CASSYSQGTSGNTIYF
CDR3 DNA: TGTGCCAGCAGTTACTCTCAGGGTACCTCTGGAAACACCATATATTTT

V gene: TRBV6-5
clone size: .
J gene: TRBJ1-5
D gene: .
CDR3 protein: CASSKHRDHQPQHF
CDR3 DNA: TGTGCCAGCAGTAAACACAGGGACCATCAGCCCCAGCATTTT

V gene: TRBV5-1
clone size: .
J gene: TRBJ2-1
D gene: .
CDR3 protein: CASSLVQDYNEQFF
CDR3 DNA: TGCGCCAGCAGCTTGGTACAGGACTACAATGAGCAGTTCTTC

V gene: TRBV12-3/TRBV12-4
clone size: .
J gene: TRBJ1-2
D gene: .
CDR3 protein: CASSADTMPGYTF
CDR3 DNA: TGTGCCAGCAGTGCGGACACGATGCCCGGCTACACCTTC

V gene: TRBV4-1
clone size: .
J gene: TRBJ2-4
D gene: .
CDR3 protein: CASSQEGAGAAKNIQYF
CDR3 DNA: TGCGCCAGCAGCCAAGAGGGGGCAGGCGCTGCCAAAAACATTCAGTACTTC

V gene: TRBV10-3
clone size: .
J gene: TRBJ2-1
D gene: TRBD2
CDR3 protein: CAISESSGRRNEQFF
CDR3 DNA: TGTGCCATCAGTGAGTCAAGCGGGAGGAGGAATGAGCAGTTCTTC

V gene: TRBV6-6
clone size: .
J gene: TRBJ1-2
D gene: .
CDR3 protein: CASSYSMGGSGYGYTF
CDR3 DNA: TGTGCCAGCAGTTACTCGATGGGGGGTTCGGGCTATGGCTACACCTTC

V gene: TRBV20-1
clone size: once
J gene: TRBJ1-1
D gene: TRBD1
CDR3 protein: CSARGQSEAFF
CDR3 DNA: TGCAGTGCTAGGGGACAGTCTGAAGCTTTCTTT

V gene: TRBV10-3
clone size: .
J gene: TRBJ2-6
D gene: .
CDR3 protein: CAISGQEISSGANVLTF
CDR3 DNA: TGTGCCATCAGTGGACAGGAGATTAGCTCTGGGGCCAACGTCCTGACTTTC

V gene: TRBV6-5
clone size: .
J gene: TRBJ2-1
D gene: .
CDR3 protein: CASSYPDSPEQFF
CDR3 DNA: TGTGCCAGCAGTTACCCGGACTCCCCCGAGCAGTTCTTC

V gene: TRBV5-1
clone size: .
J gene: TRBJ2-5
D gene: TRBD1
CDR3 protein: CASSQGQGGQETQYF
CDR3 DNA: TGCGCCAGCAGCCAGGGACAGGGTGGACAAGAGACCCAGTACTTC

V gene: TRBV27
clone size: few
J gene: TRBJ1-5
D gene: .
CDR3 protein: CASSSLGGERNQPQHF
CDR3 DNA: TGTGCCAGCAGTTCCCTGGGGGGGGAGAGGAATCAGCCCCAGCATTTT

V gene: TRBV2
clone size: .
J gene: TRBJ2-1
D gene: TRBD2
CDR3 protein: CASNLLAGEGEQFF
CDR3 DNA: TGTGCCAGCAACCTACTAGCGGGAGAGGGGGAGCAGTTCTTC

V gene: TRBV6-1
clone size: once
J gene: TRBJ1-1
D gene: TRBD1
CDR3 protein: CASSEGTGGGAEAFF
CDR3 DNA: TGTGCCAGCAGTGAAGGGACAGGGGGGGGTGCTGAAGCTTTCTTT

V gene: TRBV14
clone size: .
J gene: TRBJ2-3
D gene: .
CDR3 protein: CASRGGAKADTQYF
CDR3 DNA: TGTGCCAGCAGGGGTGGAGCAAAGGCAGATACGCAGTATTTT

V gene: TRBV2
clone size: .
J gene: TRBJ2-7
D gene: .
CDR3 protein: CASRSGSYEQYF
CDR3 DNA: TGTGCCAGCAGGAGCGGCTCCTACGAGCAGTACTTC

V gene: TRBV12-3/TRBV12-4
clone size: few
J gene: TRBJ1-1
D gene: .
CDR3 protein: CASSPQGVTEAFF
CDR3 DNA: TGTGCCAGCAGCCCGCAGGGTGTTACTGAAGCTTTCTTT

V gene: TRBV7-8
clone size: .
J gene: TRBJ2-7
D gene: .
CDR3 protein: CASSLDLSYEQYF
CDR3 DNA: TGTGCCAGCAGCTTAGATCTAAGCTACGAGCAGTACTTC

V gene: TRBV4-2
clone size: .
J gene: TRBJ2-7
D gene: .
CDR3 protein: CASSQDAGGAYEQYF
CDR3 DNA: TGTGCCAGCAGCCAAGATGCCGGAGGGGCCTACGAGCAGTACTTC

V gene: TRBV12-3/TRBV12-4
clone size: .
J gene: TRBJ1-2
D gene: .
CDR3 protein: CASSLDRVSYTF
CDR3 DNA: TGTGCCAGCAGTTTAGACCGGGTTAGCTACACCTTC

V gene: TRBV5-6
clone size: .
J gene: TRBJ2-2
D gene: TRBD1
CDR3 protein: CASSLGIPGQGNTGELFF
CDR3 DNA: TGTGCCAGCAGCTTGGGCATACCGGGACAGGGGAACACCGGGGAGCTGTTTTTT

V gene: TRBV29-1
clone size: .
J gene: TRBJ2-5
D gene: .
CDR3 protein: CSVDSYQETQYF
CDR3 DNA: TGCAGCGTGGACAGTTACCAAGAGACCCAGTACTTC

V gene: TRBV5-1
clone size: .
J gene: TRBJ2-7
D gene: TRBD2
CDR3 protein: CASSLLGSSGLADYEQYF
CDR3 DNA: TGCGCCAGCAGCTTGTTGGGTAGTAGTGGACTAGCGGACTACGAGCAGTACTTC

V gene: TRBV5-1
clone size: .
J gene: TRBJ1-2
D gene: .
CDR3 protein: CASRQDRAYGYTF
CDR3 DNA: TGCGCCAGCAGACAAGACAGAGCCTATGGCTACACCTTC

V gene: TRBV10-1
clone size: .
J gene: TRBJ2-4
D gene: .
CDR3 protein: CASSETASENIENIQYF
CDR3 DNA: TGCGCCAGCAGTGAGACAGCTAGCGAGAACATAGAGAACATTCAGTACTTC

V gene: TRBV5-4
clone size: .
J gene: TRBJ1-1
D gene: .
CDR3 protein: CASSLAREEAFF
CDR3 DNA: TGTGCCAGCAGCTTGGCCAGGGAAGAAGCTTTCTTT

V gene: TRBV30
clone size: .
J gene: TRBJ2-1
D gene: .
CDR3 protein: CAWSPGLYNEQFF
CDR3 DNA: TGTGCCTGGAGTCCGGGACTTTACAATGAGCAGTTCTTC

V gene: TRBV2
clone size: .
J gene: TRBJ2-7
D gene: .
CDR3 protein: CASNEDSWEQYF
CDR3 DNA: TGTGCCAGCAACGAGGATTCCTGGGAGCAGTACTTC

V gene: TRBV7-9
clone size: .
J gene: TRBJ1-5
D gene: .
CDR3 protein: CASSLGLAQPQHF
CDR3 DNA: TGTGCCAGCAGCTTAGGGTTGGCTCAGCCCCAGCATTTT

V gene: TRBV6-4
clone size: .
J gene: TRBJ1-1
D gene: TRBD1
CDR3 protein: CASSALDRGDTEAFF
CDR3 DNA: TGTGCCAGCAGCGCCTTGGACAGGGGTGACACTGAAGCTTTCTTT

V gene: TRBV2
clone size: .
J gene: TRBJ2-3
D gene: TRBD2
CDR3 protein: CASSELAGSTDTQYF
CDR3 DNA: TGTGCCAGCAGTGAACTAGCGGGAAGCACAGATACGCAGTATTTT

V gene: TRBV12-3/TRBV12-4
clone size: .
J gene: TRBJ1-1
D gene: .
CDR3 protein: CASSPYRAGEAFF
CDR3 DNA: TGTGCCAGCAGTCCATACAGGGCCGGGGAAGCTTTCTTT

V gene: TRBV15
clone size: .
J gene: TRBJ2-1
D gene: .
CDR3 protein: CATSRDGGASEQFF
CDR3 DNA: TGTGCCACCAGCAGAGATGGGGGGGCTAGTGAGCAGTTCTTC

V gene: TRBV4-1
clone size: .
J gene: TRBJ2-3
D gene: .
CDR3 protein: CASSHPGGGGTDTQYF
CDR3 DNA: TGCGCCAGCAGCCACCCGGGTGGCGGAGGCACAGATACGCAGTATTTT

V gene: TRBV5-4
clone size: .
J gene: TRBJ2-1
D gene: TRBD2
CDR3 protein: CASSLGRSGRVNEQFF
CDR3 DNA: TGTGCCAGCAGCTTGGGACGAAGCGGGAGGGTGAATGAGCAGTTCTTC

V gene: TRBV20-1
clone size: .
J gene: TRBJ1-4
D gene: .
CDR3 protein: CSASVIGDTDEKLFF
CDR3 DNA: TGCAGTGCTAGTGTCATCGGGGACACGGATGAAAAACTGTTTTTT